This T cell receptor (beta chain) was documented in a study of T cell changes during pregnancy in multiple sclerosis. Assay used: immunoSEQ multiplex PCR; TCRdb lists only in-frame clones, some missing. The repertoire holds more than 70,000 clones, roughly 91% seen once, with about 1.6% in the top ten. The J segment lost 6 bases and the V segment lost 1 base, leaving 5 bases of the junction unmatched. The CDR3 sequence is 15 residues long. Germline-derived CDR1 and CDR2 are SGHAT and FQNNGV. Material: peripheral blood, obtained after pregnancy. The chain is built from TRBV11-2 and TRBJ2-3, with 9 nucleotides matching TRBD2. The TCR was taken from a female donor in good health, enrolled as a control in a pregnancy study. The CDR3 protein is CASSLGGLAGDTQYF. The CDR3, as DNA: TGTGCCAGCAGCTTAGGGGGACTAGCAGGGGATACGCAGTATTTT.